A selection of T cell receptor beta chains follows, all from one sample in a study of blood T cell repertoires in COVID-19. Sequenced by immunoSEQ multiplex PCR; TCRdb stores in-frame clones only, minus some. This sample has around 84,000 clones, with 80% found just once. The sequenced sample consisted of peripheral blood. The source of these receptors is a woman aged 40 to 49 with active or convalescent COVID-19. Both conserved end residues are part of each CDR3. Each record gives: D gene, V gene, clone size, J gene, CDR3 protein, CDR3 DNA. D genes are given only for firm matches. Rows may omit the clone size; those that give it use once, few, many or a size class.

>NA|TRBV2|NA|TRBJ2-2
CASSEVAQANTGELFF
TGTGCCAGCAGTGAAGTCGCGCAGGCGAACACCGGGGAGCTGTTTTTT
>TRBD1|TRBV12-3/TRBV12-4|NA|TRBJ1-1
CASSLGTGGEAFF
TGTGCCAGCAGTTTAGGGACAGGGGGTGAAGCTTTCTTT
>NA|TRBV7-3|few|TRBJ2-2
CASRKTVTGELFF
TGTGCCAGCAGAAAGACAGTCACCGGGGAGCTGTTTTTT
>NA|TRBV6-4|NA|TRBJ2-2
CASSLSNTGELFF
TGTGCCAGCAGTCTATCGAACACCGGGGAGCTGTTTTTT
>NA|TRBV7-2|NA|TRBJ1-5
CASSLASSNQPQHF
TGTGCCAGCAGCTTAGCTAGTAGCAATCAGCCCCAGCATTTT
>NA|TRBV9|NA|TRBJ2-7
CASSVGSGSYEQYF
TGTGCCAGCAGCGTAGGTAGCGGTTCCTACGAGCAGTACTTC
>NA|TRBV2|NA|TRBJ1-2
CASSLTREGGYTF
TGTGCCAGCAGTCTCACACGGGAGGGTGGCTACACCTTC
>TRBD1|TRBV3-1/TRBV3-2|NA|TRBJ2-1
CASSQTGSSEQFF
TGTGCCAGCAGCCAGACAGGGAGTTCTGAGCAGTTCTTC
>TRBD1|TRBV27|NA|TRBJ1-2
CASSGTGAFYGYTF
TGTGCCAGCAGTGGGACAGGGGCGTTCTATGGCTACACCTTC
>NA|TRBV6-5|NA|TRBJ2-5
CASSYSAGESQYF
TGTGCCAGCAGTTACTCGGCCGGGGAGTCCCAGTACTTC
>NA|TRBV12-3/TRBV12-4|NA|TRBJ2-5
CASSFGGGETQYF
TGTGCCAGCAGTTTCGGGGGTGGGGAGACCCAGTACTTC
>TRBD2|TRBV18|NA|TRBJ2-1
CASSPTGGTTSYNEQFF
TGTGCCAGCTCCCCCACCGGGGGGACCACCTCCTACAATGAGCAGTTCTTC
>TRBD2|TRBV7-2|NA|TRBJ2-3
CASSLLAGGRADTQYF
TGTGCCAGCAGCCTTCTAGCGGGGGGGCGAGCAGATACGCAGTATTTT
>NA|TRBV9|once|TRBJ1-2
CASTSQGNYGYTF
TGTGCCAGCACCTCTCAGGGAAACTATGGCTACACCTTC
>NA|TRBV18|NA|TRBJ1-2
CASSPSGTQNYGYTF
TGTGCCAGCTCACCCTCCGGGACACAGAACTATGGCTACACCTTC
>TRBD1|TRBV2|NA|TRBJ1-2
CASDRENYGYTF
TGTGCCAGCGACAGGGAGAACTATGGCTACACCTTC
>NA|TRBV12-3/TRBV12-4|NA|TRBJ1-4
CASSQQGREKLFF
TGTGCCAGCAGCCAACAGGGTAGGGAAAAACTGTTTTTT
>NA|TRBV5-1|NA|TRBJ1-2
CASSSPGQPDPHHPNYGYTF
TGCGCCAGCAGCTCCCCTGGACAGCCAGATCCCCACCACCCCAACTATGGCTACACCTTC
>TRBD2|TRBV4-1|NA|TRBJ2-3
CASSQGLAREVDTQYF
TGCGCCAGCAGCCAAGGTTTAGCGCGGGAGGTGGATACGCAGTATTTT
>NA|TRBV6-1|NA|TRBJ2-5
CASSERQEETQYF
TGTGCCAGCAGTGAGAGACAGGAGGAGACCCAGTACTTC
>NA|TRBV28|NA|TRBJ1-1
CASSVTGLFPEAFF
TGTGCCAGCAGCGTCACAGGGCTCTTTCCTGAAGCTTTCTTT
>NA|TRBV7-8|NA|TRBJ1-1
CASRRILQIMNTEAFF
TGTGCCAGCCGTAGGATATTACAGATAATGAACACTGAAGCTTTCTTT
>TRBD1|TRBV3-1/TRBV3-2|NA|TRBJ2-7
CASSRPGQPFWQYF
TGTGCCAGCAGCCGTCCGGGACAGCCGTTTTGGCAGTACTTC
>TRBD2|TRBV7-9|NA|TRBJ2-7
CASSPGLAVGVYEQYF
TGTGCCAGCAGCCCCGGACTAGCGGTCGGGGTCTACGAGCAGTACTTC
>NA|TRBV7-2|once|TRBJ2-1
CASSLVGGRVNEQFF
TGTGCCAGCAGCTTAGTGGGTGGCAGGGTCAATGAGCAGTTCTTC
>NA|TRBV7-2|NA|TRBJ1-2
CASSLEGDLRGHGYTF
TGTGCCAGCAGCTTAGAGGGGGACCTACGAGGGCATGGCTACACCTTC